The source of this T cell receptor beta chain is a study of blood T cells in healthy people across ages. This CDR3 region has 16 residues. V shed 2 bases, J shed 5 bases, and the junction held 11 bases outside the gene matches. Germline CDR1 MGHRA, CDR2 YSYEKL. Together with a sample-barcoded 5' primer, a J-beta primer mix was included in a second PCR lasting about 6 to 11 cycles. MiXCR was run by TCRdb on the 5' RACE reads, yielding one entry per CDR3 protein. The table includes about 1.5 million distinct CDR3 sequences, approximately 43% detected once. Specimen: blood. This TCR was recovered from a woman aged 18-30 years in good health. V is TRBV4-1 and J is TRBJ1-2; 7 nucleotides line up with TRBD1. The chain's CDR3 is CASSQPTAGGRYGYTF. The CDR3 DNA follows: TGCGCCAGCAGCCAACCAACCGCAGGGGGTCGGTATGGCTACACCTTC.